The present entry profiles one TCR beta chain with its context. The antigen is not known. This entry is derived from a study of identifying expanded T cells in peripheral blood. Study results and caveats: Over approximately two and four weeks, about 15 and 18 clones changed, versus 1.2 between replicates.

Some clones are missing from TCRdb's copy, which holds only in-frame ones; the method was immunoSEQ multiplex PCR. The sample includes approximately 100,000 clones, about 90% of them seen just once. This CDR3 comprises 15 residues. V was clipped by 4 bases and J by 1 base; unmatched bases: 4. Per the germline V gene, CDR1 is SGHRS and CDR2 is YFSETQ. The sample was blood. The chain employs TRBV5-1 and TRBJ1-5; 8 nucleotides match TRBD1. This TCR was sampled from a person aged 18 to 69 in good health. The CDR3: CASSPGGSSNQPQHF. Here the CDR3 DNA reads TGCGCCAGCAGCCCAGGGGGCTCAAGCAATCAGCCCCAGCATTTT.